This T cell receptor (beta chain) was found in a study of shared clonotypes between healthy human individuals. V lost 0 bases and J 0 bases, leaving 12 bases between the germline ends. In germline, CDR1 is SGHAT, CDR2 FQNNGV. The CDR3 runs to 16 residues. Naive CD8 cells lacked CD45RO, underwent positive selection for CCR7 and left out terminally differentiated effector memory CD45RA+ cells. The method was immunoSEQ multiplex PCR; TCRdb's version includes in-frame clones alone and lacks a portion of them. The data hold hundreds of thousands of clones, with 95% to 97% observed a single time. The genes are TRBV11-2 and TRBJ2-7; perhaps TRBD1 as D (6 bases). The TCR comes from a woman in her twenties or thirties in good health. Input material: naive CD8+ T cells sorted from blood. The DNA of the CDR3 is TGTGCCAGCAGCTTAGACAGGGGCTTCAGCTCCTACGAGCAGTACTTC. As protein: CASSLDRGFSSYEQYF.